This TCR beta chain is drawn from a study of CD8+ T cells in alopecia areata. cDNA prepared by RNA extraction and subsequent reverse transcription served as the template for sequencing. Libraries were prepared by immunoSEQ multiplex PCR; TCRdb keeps only in-frame clonotypes and omits some of them. The profile covers roughly 140,000 clones, with about four fifths appearing a single time and 20% to 25% taken by the ten largest. About this clone itself: Its antigen is undetermined.

Described treatment: oral pan-JAK inhibitor, 5-10 mg twice daily. The authors sorted CD4+ and CD8+ T cells from PBMCs. The study, taken as a whole, reports: Scalp lesions, especially in alopecia totalis/universalis, had higher clonality than normal scalp.

The germline CDR1 and CDR2 sequences are SGHAT and FQNNGV. This CDR3 comprises 16 residues. The J segment lost 0 bases and the V segment lost 4 bases, leaving 9 bases of the junction unmatched. The chain carries TRBV11-2 and TRBJ2-7; the match to TRBD1 covers 7 bases. The sequencing here drew on CD8+ T cells sorted from blood, taken at week 4, from a patient treated with tofacitinib. The TCR comes from a human donor with alopecia areata. The CDR3 DNA is TGTGCCAGCAGCTCCGACAGGGCCCCGAGCTCCTACGAGCAGTACTTC. It translates to CASSSDRAPSSYEQYF.